These 22 T cell receptor beta chains were sequenced from one sample in a study of T cell changes during pregnancy in multiple sclerosis. TCRdb's table, derived via immunoSEQ multiplex PCR, lists solely in-frame clones and lacks some. This table holds some 10,000 clones, approximately 90% found once. Source: CD8+ T cells from peripheral blood mononuclear cells, taken in the first trimester of pregnancy. These receptors were taken from a female donor in good health, enrolled as a control in a pregnancy study.

The chain carries TRBV19 and TRBJ1-5; TRBD1 aligns across 10 bases. CDR3 length equals 16 residues. The V segment lost 6 bases and the J segment 2 bases; nucleotides outside the gene matches: 7. Germline CDR1 LNHDA, CDR2 SQIVND (reference sequence). The CDR3 DNA reads TGTGCCAGTAGACGGGGGGACAGGGGAGGCAATCAGCCCCAGCATTTT. It yields the protein CASRRGDRGGNQPQHF.

A single count supports this clone. The rearrangement joins TRBV2 to TRBJ2-7; 9 nucleotides align to TRBD1. The CDR3 spans 19 residues. CDR1 is SNHLY and CDR2 is FYNNEI in the germline V gene. Unmatched junction bases numbered 15, after V lost 0 bases and J lost 3 bases. The CDR3 protein is CASSEAPWTGDRSSYEQYF. The CDR3 region has the DNA TGTGCCAGCAGTGAAGCGCCCTGGACAGGGGATAGATCAAGCTACGAGCAGTACTTC.

The chain couples TRBV30 to TRBJ2-5; a possible D gene is TRBD2 (6 bases). The CDR3 sequence is 15 residues long. In germline, CDR1 is GTSNPN, CDR2 SVGIG (reference sequence). The germline V and J ends were trimmed by 4 bases and 5 bases, with 20 bases remaining between them. The CDR3 sequence is CAWTAGGAGGETQYF. The CDR3, as DNA: TGTGCCTGGACGGCTGGAGGCGCAGGAGGGGAGACCCAGTACTTC.

The V and J genes are TRBV6-4 and TRBJ1-2; D gene ambiguous. The CDR3 totals 15 residues. Germline loops: CDR1 MRHNA, CDR2 SNTAGT. Trimming took off 6 bases at V and 0 bases at J, with 14 bases between the two ends. Written as DNA, the CDR3 is TGTGCCAGCAGCGTCGGCGGCCAATCTAACTATGGCTACACCTTC. This translates into CASSVGGQSNYGYTF.

V usage is TRBV6-1 and J usage is TRBJ1-5; 7 bases agree with TRBD1. The CDR3 length is 16 residues. The germline V gene encodes CDR1 MNHNS and CDR2 SASEGT. Trimming cost V 4 bases and J 5 bases; bases outside gene matches: 11. CDR3 in amino acids: CASSVSDRDIDQPQHF. CDR3 nucleotides: TGTGCCAGCAGTGTAAGTGACAGGGATATCGATCAGCCCCAGCATTTT.

The chain couples TRBV6-4 to TRBJ2-2; 8 bases are a match to TRBD1. Germline V CDR1 and CDR2: MRHNA, SNTAGT. V gave up 6 bases and J gave up 6 bases; unmatched junction bases: 9. CDR3 length: 15 amino acids. CDR3 nucleotide sequence: TGTGCCAGCAGCCCCGGGACAGGCTACTCCGGGGAGCTGTTTTTT. Amino acids: CASSPGTGYSGELFF.

The genes are TRBV5-6 and TRBJ1-6; a weak D match, TRBD1 (6 bases). V lost 4 bases and J 3 bases, leaving 14 bases between the germline ends. Germline V lookup: CDR1 SGHDT, CDR2 YYEEEE. The CDR3 has 16 residues. DNA for the CDR3: TGTGCCAGCAGCCGGATAAGAGGGGGCTATAATTCACCCCTCCACTTT. Protein product: CASSRIRGGYNSPLHF.

V is TRBV9 and J is TRBJ2-3; 10 bases fit TRBD1. The CDR3 is made up of 14 amino acids. The germline V gene has CDR1 SGDLS and CDR2 YYNGEE. The V and J ends lost 5 bases and 1 base, in that order; junction bases with no gene match: 1. CDR3 sequence: CASRGTGGTDTQYF. The CDR3 bases are TGTGCCAGCAGGGGGACAGGGGGCACAGATACGCAGTATTTT. Looking up the rest from reference TRBV9 and TRBJ2-3 gives the full variable domain: DSGVTQTPKHLITATGQRVTLRCSPRSGDLSVYWYQQSLDQGLQFLIQYYNGEERAKGNILERFSAQQFPDLHSELNLSSLELGDSALYFCASRGTGGTDTQYFGPGTRLTVL.

The chain carries TRBV6-5 and TRBJ1-1; D not certain. Germline V gene sequence: CDR1 MNHEY, CDR2 SVGAGI. Trimming pared 10 bases from V and 1 base from J, leaving 13 bases between. The CDR3 is 13 amino acids. The CDR3 here is CATSASGNTEAFF. The CDR3, as DNA: TGTGCCACCTCGGCCTCAGGGAACACTGAAGCTTTCTTT.

This clone was detected only once. The gene calls are TRBV19 and TRBJ2-7, with 14 bases matching TRBD2. The CDR3 runs to 17 residues. Germline values: CDR1 LNHDA, CDR2 SQIVND (reference sequence). Trimming at V came to 5 bases and at J to 3 bases, leaving 9 bases not matched to a gene. CDR3: CASSSRTSGGILYEQYF. DNA for the CDR3: TGTGCCAGTAGTTCCCGGACTAGCGGGGGGATCCTCTACGAGCAGTACTTC.

This rearrangement joins TRBV14 to TRBJ1-6; maybe TRBD1 (6 bases). The germline gives CDR1 SGHDN, CDR2 FVKESK. The ends were cut back, 4 bases at V and 8 bases at J, with 15 bases in the middle. This CDR3 region has 15 residues. CDR3 amino acids: CASSPVGQGHSPLHF. In nucleotides, the CDR3 is TGTGCCAGCAGCCCGGTGGGGCAGGGGCATTCACCCCTCCACTTT. The complete variable domain, with remaining parts taken from reference TRBV14 and TRBJ1-6, reads EAGVTQFPSHSVIEKGQTVTLRCDPISGHDNLYWYRRVMGKEIKFLLHFVKESKQDESGMPNNRFLAERTGGTYSTLKVQPAELEDSGVYFCASSPVGQGHSPLHFGNGTRLTVT.

The chain is built from TRBV2 and TRBJ1-1; D is undetermined. The CDR3 consists of 15 residues. Deletions cut 7 bases from V and 0 bases from J, with 15 bases between. CDR1 and CDR2 (germline): SNHLY, FYNNEI. CDR3 loop: CASTEGPVMNTEAFF. The DNA of the CDR3 is TGTGCCAGCACCGAGGGCCCAGTAATGAACACTGAAGCTTTCTTT.

This rearrangement joins TRBV15 to TRBJ1-4, with TRBD1 matching over 7 bases. V lost 4 bases to trimming and J lost 3 bases; unmatched junction nucleotides: 8. Germline values: CDR1 LNHNV, CDR2 YYDKDF (reference sequence). The CDR3 covers 16 residues. The CDR3 sequence is CATSKRGLPSNEKLFF. CDR3 sequence (DNA): TGTGCCACCAGCAAGAGGGGGCTGCCCTCTAATGAAAAACTGTTTTTT.

The gene calls are TRBV6-4 and TRBJ1-2, with TRBD1 identical over 8 bases. Germline assignment: CDR1 MRHNA and CDR2 SNTAGT. The CDR3 runs 22 residues. V lost 2 bases and J lost 4; bases outside the gene matches: 27. The CDR3 loop is CASSDKGEGAGGAIQTIYGYTF. The CDR3 coding sequence is TGTGCCAGCAGTGACAAAGGAGAGGGGGCAGGGGGCGCGATCCAGACCATCTATGGCTACACCTTC.

This chain links TRBV27 with TRBJ2-7, with a weak D call TRBD1 (5 bases). V lost 2 bases and J lost 0, with 8 bases in between. Per the germline V gene, CDR1 is MNHEY and CDR2 is SMNVEV (reference sequence). The CDR3 loop spans 14 amino acids. The CDR3 sequence is CASSLSDSSYEQYF. DNA of the CDR3: TGTGCCAGCAGTTTAAGCGACAGCTCCTACGAGCAGTACTTC.

The CDR3 is CASSDSGFHTEAFF. The CDR3 DNA sequence: TGTGCCAGCAGTGACTCAGGGTTCCACACTGAAGCTTTCTTT. This sequence joins TRBV6-1 and TRBJ1-1; D might be TRBD1 (5 bases). V dropped 3 bases and J dropped 3 bases, with 11 bases sitting between them. This CDR3 has 14 residues. The germline V gene encodes CDR1 MNHNS and CDR2 SASEGT.

This chain connects TRBV19 to TRBJ1-5; 7 nucleotides align to TRBD1. The CDR3 length is 18 residues. V was clipped by 1 base and J by 4 bases; unmatched bases: 13. Germline loops: CDR1 LNHDA, CDR2 SQIVND (reference sequence). For the CDR3, the DNA is TGTGCCAGTAGTATAGGGCAATGGCTTGAGGGGGCAAATCAGCCCCAGCATTTT. Protein: CASSIGQWLEGANQPQHF.

The chain carries TRBV5-8 and TRBJ1-2; TRBD1 agrees at 8 bases. Germline V gives CDR1 SGHTS, CDR2 YDEGEE. With V trimmed by 4 bases and J by 2 bases, 4 bases remained unmatched. CDR3 length: 14 residues. The CDR3 here is CASSVQGANYGYTF. As DNA, the CDR3 is TGTGCCAGCAGCGTTCAGGGGGCAAACTATGGCTACACCTTC.

This clone has just one count. The chain has TRBV27 and TRBJ2-1; 11 bases align to TRBD2. This CDR3 is 16 amino acids long. Germline V gene data show CDR1 as MNHEY and CDR2 as SMNVEV (reference sequence). V lost 3 bases to trimming and J lost 9 bases; unmatched junction nucleotides: 10. In nucleotides, the CDR3 is TGTGCCAGCAGTTTCGTAGCGGGGGGGCAGGTGAGTGAGCAGTTCTTC. Its translation is CASSFVAGGQVSEQFF.

The genes are TRBV6-1 and TRBJ1-5, with D perhaps TRBD1 (5 bases). This CDR3 region has 15 residues. The V gene's germline CDR1 is MNHNS and CDR2 SASEGT. V lost 2 bases and J lost 3, with 11 bases in between. CDR3 amino acids: CASSELTDINQPQHF. The CDR3 DNA reads TGTGCCAGCAGTGAATTGACGGACATCAATCAGCCCCAGCATTTT.

As DNA, the CDR3 is TGTGCCAGCAGCTTACCAGGGGAAGAAAAACTGTTTTTT. Encoded protein: CASSLPGEEKLFF. The rearrangement uses TRBV7-9 and TRBJ1-4, with a weak D call TRBD1 (6 bases). Trimming removed 2 bases from V and 8 bases from J, with 9 bases in between. This CDR3 spans 13 amino acids. The germline gives CDR1 SEHNR, CDR2 FQNEAQ (reference sequence).

V is TRBV29-1 and J is TRBJ2-1, with D maybe TRBD1 (5 bases). The V end was cut by 6 bases, the J end by 3 bases, with 12 bases between. The germline V gene encodes CDR1 SQVTM and CDR2 ANQGSEA. The CDR3 covers 13 residues. The CDR3: CSVPGHFYNEQFF. CDR3 sequence (DNA): TGCAGCGTACCCGGACACTTCTACAATGAGCAGTTCTTC.